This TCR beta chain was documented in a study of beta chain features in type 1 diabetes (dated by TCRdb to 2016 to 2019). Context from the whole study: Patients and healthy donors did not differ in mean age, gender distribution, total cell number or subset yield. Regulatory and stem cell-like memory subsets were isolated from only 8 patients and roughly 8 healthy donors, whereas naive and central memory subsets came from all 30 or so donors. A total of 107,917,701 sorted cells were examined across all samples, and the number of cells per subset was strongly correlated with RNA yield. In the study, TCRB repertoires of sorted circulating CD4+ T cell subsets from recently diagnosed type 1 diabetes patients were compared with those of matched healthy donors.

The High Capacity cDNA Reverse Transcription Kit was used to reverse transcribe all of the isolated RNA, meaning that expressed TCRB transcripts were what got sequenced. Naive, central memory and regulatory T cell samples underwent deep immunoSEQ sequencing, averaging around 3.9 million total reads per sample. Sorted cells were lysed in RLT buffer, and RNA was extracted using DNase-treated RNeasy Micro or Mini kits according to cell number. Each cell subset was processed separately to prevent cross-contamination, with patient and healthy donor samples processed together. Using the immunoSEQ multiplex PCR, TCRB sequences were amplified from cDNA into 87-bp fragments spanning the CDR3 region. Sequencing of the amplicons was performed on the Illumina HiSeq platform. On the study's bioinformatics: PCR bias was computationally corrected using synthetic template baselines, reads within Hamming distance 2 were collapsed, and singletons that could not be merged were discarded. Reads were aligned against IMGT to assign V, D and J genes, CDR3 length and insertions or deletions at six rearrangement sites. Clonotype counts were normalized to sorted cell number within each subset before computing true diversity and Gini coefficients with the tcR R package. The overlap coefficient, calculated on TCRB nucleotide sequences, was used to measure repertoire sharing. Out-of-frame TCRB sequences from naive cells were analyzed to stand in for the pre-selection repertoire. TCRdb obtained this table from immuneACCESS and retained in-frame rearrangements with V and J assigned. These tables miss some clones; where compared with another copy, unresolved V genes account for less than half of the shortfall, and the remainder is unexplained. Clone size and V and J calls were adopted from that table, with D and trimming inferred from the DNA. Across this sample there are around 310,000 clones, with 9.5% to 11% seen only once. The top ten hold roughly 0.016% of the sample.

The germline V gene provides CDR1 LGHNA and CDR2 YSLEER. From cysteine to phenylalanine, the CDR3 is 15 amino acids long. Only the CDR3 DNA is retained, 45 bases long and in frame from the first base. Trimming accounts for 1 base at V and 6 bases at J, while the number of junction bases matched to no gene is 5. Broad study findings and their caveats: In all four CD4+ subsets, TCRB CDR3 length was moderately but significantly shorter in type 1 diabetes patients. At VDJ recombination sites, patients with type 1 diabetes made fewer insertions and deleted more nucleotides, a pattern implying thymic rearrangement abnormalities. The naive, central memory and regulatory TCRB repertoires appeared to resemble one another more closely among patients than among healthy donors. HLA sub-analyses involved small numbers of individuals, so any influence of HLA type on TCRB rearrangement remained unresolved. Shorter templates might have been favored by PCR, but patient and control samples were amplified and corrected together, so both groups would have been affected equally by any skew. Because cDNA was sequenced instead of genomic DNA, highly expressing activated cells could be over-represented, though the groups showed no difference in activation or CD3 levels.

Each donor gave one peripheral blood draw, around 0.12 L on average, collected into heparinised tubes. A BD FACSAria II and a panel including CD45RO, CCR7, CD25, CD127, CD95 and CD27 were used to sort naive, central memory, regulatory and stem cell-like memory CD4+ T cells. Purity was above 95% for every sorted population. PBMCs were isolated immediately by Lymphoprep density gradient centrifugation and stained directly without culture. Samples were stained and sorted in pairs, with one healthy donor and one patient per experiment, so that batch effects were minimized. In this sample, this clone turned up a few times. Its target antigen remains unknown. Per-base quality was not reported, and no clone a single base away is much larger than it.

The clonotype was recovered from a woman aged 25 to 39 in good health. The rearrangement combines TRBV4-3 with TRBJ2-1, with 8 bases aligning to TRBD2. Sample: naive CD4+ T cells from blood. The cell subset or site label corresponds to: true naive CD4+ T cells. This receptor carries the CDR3 CASSQVSGNSNEQFF. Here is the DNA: TGCGCCAGCAGCCAAGTTAGCGGGAACTCCAATGAGCAGTTCTTC.